Listed here is a single TCR beta chain. V lost 0 bases, J lost 4 bases, and 6 bases stayed unmatched. The CDR3 loop spans 16 amino acids. Germline V gene lookup returns CDR1 MGHRA and CDR2 YSYEKL. The protocol was immunoSEQ multiplex PCR, while the TCRdb copy is restricted to in-frame clones and leaves out a portion. The data contain over 15,000 clones, 45% to 65% of them seen just once; the ten biggest clones take up around 17%. This record comes from a study of sequential checkpoint blockade in melanoma. Looking at the study overall: Patients were randomized 1:1 to nivolumab-then-ipilimumab or ipilimumab-then-nivolumab first-line.

Treatment specified: randomized to nivolumab then ipilimumab (arm A) or the reverse (arm B). PBMC sorting kept live CD3+CD8+ cells without CD19 or CD56. The clonotype originates from a human donor with melanoma. The J gene is TRBJ2-7, the V gene TRBV4-1; 10 bases fit TRBD1. Source: CD8+ T cells sorted from blood (inferred from file names), taken from a patient given nivolumab and ipilimumab in sequence. The CDR3: CASSQDWDRGSYEQYF. The CDR3 DNA sequence: TGCGCCAGCAGCCAAGATTGGGACAGGGGTAGTTACGAGCAGTACTTC.